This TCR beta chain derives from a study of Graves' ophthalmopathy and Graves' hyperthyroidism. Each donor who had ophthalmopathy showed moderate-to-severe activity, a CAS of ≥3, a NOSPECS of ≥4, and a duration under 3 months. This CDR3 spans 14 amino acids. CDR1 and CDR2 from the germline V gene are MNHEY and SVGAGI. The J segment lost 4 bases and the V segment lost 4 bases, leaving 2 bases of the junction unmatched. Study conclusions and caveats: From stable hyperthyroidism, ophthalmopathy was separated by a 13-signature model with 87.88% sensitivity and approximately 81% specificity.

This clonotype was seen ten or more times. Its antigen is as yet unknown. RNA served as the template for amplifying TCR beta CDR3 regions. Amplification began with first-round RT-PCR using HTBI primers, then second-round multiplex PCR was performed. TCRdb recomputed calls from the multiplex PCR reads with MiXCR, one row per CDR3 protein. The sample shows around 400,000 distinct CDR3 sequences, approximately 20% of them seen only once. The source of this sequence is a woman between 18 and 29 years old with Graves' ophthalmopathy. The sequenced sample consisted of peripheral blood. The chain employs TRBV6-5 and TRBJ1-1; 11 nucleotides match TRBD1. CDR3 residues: CASSWGQGVTEAFF. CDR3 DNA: TGTGCCAGCAGTTGGGGACAGGGGGTCACTGAAGCTTTCTTT.